This entry features one TCR beta chain sequence. No antigen is known for it. This sample is part of a study of CD8 T cells in Susac syndrome. General study results and limits: The relatively small number of individuals in the TCR sequencing and HLA analysis was acknowledged by the study.

RNA, at about 0.45 to 1 ug, was reverse transcribed with random hexamers. With immunoSEQ multiplex PCR, TCR beta CDR3 was amplified across 54 Vbeta and 13 Jbeta. TCRdb reanalysed the immunoSEQ multiplex PCR reads using MiXCR and keeps one entry per CDR3 protein. The sample yields roughly 140,000 distinct CDR3 sequences, approximately 93% seen once. This clonotype was sampled from a human donor with multiple sclerosis. Input material: CD8+ T cells from PBMCs.

The CDR3 protein is CSVETPTSSYEQYF. CDR3 nucleotides: TGCAGCGTTGAGACTCCCACTAGCTCCTACGAGCAGTACTTC. The chain combines TRBV29-1 with TRBJ2-7, with TRBD2 as a possible D gene (5 bases). Germline V CDR1 and CDR2: SQVTM, ANQGSEA. This CDR3 has 14 residues. V was shortened by 3 bases and J by 0 bases, with 12 bases between the two germline ends.